One T cell receptor (beta chain) is described in this entry. The antigen remains undetermined. Assay used: immunoSEQ multiplex PCR; TCRdb lists only in-frame clones, some missing. The data show 120,000 to 150,000 clones, 88% seen once. This specimen belongs to a study of T cell responses to AZD1222 COVID-19 vaccine. Whole-study results and caveats: Targeting of unmutated variant regions was reportedly seen in nearly half of spike-specific TCRs. Vaccine-associated CD4 TCRs spanned spike, dominant at 160-218 and 743-854. The donor cohort was predominantly white British with a female majority, and clonal diversity may have been underestimated.

The CDR3 length is 13 residues. V was clipped by 1 base and J by 6 bases; unmatched bases: 0. The germline V gene encodes CDR1 MNHEY and CDR2 SMNVEV (reference sequence). This chain connects TRBV27 to TRBJ2-7, with TRBD1 matching 10 bases. The sample consisted of peripheral blood, taken 28 days after the second AZD1222 dose. The clonotype was recovered from an adult who received the AZD1222 COVID-19 vaccine. The CDR3 here is CASSLWDRGEQYF. The CDR3 coding sequence is TGTGCCAGCAGTTTATGGGACAGGGGCGAGCAGTACTTC.